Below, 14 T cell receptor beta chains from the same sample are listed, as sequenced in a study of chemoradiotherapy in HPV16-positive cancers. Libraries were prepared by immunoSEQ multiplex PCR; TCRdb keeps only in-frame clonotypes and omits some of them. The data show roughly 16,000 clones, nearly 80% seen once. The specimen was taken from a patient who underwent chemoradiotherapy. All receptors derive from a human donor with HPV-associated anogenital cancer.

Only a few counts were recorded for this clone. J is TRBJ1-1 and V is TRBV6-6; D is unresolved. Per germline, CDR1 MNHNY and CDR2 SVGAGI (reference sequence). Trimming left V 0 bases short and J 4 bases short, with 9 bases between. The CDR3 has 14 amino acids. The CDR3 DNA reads TGTGCCAGCAGTTACTCGGCTCCGGGCACTGAAGCTTTCTTT. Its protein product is CASSYSAPGTEAFF.

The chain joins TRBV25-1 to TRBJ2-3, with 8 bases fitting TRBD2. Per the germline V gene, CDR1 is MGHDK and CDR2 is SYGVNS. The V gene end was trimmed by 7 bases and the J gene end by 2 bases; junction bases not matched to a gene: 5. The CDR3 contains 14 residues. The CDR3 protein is CASNLAGTTDTQYF. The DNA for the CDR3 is TGTGCCAGCAATTTAGCGGGGACCACAGATACGCAGTATTTT.

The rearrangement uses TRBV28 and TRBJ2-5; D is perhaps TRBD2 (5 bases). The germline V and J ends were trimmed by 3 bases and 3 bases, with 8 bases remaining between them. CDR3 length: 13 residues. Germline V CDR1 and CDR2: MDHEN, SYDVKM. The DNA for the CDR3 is TGTGCCAGCAGTTTTCGGGGAAAAGAGACCCAGTACTTC. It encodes CASSFRGKETQYF.

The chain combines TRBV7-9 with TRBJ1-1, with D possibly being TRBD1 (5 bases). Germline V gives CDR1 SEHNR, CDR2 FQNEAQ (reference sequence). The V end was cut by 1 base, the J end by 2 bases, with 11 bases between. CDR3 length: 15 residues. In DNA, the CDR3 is TGTGCCAGCAGCTTAGGCGGGGGAACTAACACTGAAGCTTTCTTT. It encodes CASSLGGGTNTEAFF.

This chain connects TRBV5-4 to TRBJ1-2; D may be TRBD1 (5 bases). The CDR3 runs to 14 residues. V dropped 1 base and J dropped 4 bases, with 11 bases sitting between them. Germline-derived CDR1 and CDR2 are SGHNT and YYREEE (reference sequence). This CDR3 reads CASSLRGYSYGYTF. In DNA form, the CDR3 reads TGTGCCAGCAGCTTGCGGGGGTATAGCTATGGCTACACCTTC. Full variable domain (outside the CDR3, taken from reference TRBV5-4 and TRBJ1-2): ETGVTQSPTHLIKTRGQQVTLRCSSQSGHNTVSWYQQALGQGPQFIFQYYREEENGRGNFPPRFSGLQFPNYSSELNVNALELDDSALYLCASSLRGYSYGYTFGSGTRLTVV.

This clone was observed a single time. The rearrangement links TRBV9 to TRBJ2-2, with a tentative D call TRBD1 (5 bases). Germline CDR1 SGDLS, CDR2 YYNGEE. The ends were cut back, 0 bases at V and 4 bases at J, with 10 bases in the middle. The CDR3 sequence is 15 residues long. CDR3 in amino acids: CASSVGSGSTGELFF. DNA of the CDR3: TGTGCCAGCAGCGTAGGTTCAGGGTCCACCGGGGAGCTGTTTTTT.

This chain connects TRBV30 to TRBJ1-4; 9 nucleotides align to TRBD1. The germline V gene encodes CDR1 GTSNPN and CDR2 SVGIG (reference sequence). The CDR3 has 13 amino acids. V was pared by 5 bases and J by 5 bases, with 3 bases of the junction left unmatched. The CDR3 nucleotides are TGTGCCTGGGGGGGACAGGGAAATGAAAAACTGTTTTTT. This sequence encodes CAWGGQGNEKLFF.

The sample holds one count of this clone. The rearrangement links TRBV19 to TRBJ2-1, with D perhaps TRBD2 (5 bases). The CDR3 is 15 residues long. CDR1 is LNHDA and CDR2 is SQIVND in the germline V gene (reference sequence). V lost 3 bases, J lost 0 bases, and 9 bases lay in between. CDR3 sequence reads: CASSIGVPSYNEQFF. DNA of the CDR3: TGTGCCAGTAGTATCGGGGTCCCCTCCTACAATGAGCAGTTCTTC.

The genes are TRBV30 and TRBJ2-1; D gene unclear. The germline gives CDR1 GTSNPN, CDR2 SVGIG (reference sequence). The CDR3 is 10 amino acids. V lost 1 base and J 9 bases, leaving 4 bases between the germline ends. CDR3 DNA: TGTGCCTGGAGTGGGAGTGAGCAGTTCTTC. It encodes CAWSGSEQFF.

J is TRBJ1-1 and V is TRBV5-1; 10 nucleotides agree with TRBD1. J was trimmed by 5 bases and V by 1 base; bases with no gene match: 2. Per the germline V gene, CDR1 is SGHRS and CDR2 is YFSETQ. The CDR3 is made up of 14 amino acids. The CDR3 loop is CASSLWDRGTEAFF. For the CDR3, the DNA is TGCGCCAGCAGCTTGTGGGACAGGGGAACTGAAGCTTTCTTT.

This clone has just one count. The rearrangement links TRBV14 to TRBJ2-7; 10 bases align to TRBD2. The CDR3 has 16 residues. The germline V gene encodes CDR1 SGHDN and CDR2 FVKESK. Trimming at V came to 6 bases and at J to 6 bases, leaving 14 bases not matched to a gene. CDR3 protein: CASSLRASGGWGEQYF. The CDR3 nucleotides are TGTGCCAGCAGTCTACGGGCTAGCGGGGGTTGGGGCGAGCAGTACTTC.

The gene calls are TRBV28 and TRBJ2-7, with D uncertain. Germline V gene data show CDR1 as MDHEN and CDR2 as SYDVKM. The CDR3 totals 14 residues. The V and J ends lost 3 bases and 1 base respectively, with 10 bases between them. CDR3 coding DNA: TGTGCCAGCAGTTTTTGGGCACGTTCCTACGAGCAGTACTTC. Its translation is CASSFWARSYEQYF.

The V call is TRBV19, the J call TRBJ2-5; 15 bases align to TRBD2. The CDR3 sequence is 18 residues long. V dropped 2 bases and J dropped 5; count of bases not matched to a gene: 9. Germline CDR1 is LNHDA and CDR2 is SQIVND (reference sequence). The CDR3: CASSIRGLAGGLTETQYF. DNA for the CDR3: TGTGCCAGTAGTATAAGGGGACTAGCGGGGGGCCTGACGGAGACCCAGTACTTC.

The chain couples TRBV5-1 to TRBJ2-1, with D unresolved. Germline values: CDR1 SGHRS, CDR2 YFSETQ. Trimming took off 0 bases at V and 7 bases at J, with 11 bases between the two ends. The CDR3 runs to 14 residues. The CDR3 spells CASSLGQPYNEQFF. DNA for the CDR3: TGCGCCAGCAGCTTGGGCCAGCCTTATAATGAGCAGTTCTTC.